This entry features one T cell receptor beta chain sequence. Its specificity is unknown. The sample comes from a study of T cell responses to AZD1222 COVID-19 vaccine. Background on the study: Second-dose schedules of about 4 or about 12 weeks were combined.

Study outcomes and limitations: Once two AZD1222 doses were given, Spike-specific TCR breadth and depth went up. Nearly half of the spike-specific TCRs reportedly recognize variant regions that carry no mutations.

The CDR3 contains 11 residues. Per the germline V gene, CDR1 is MNHEY and CDR2 is SVGAGI. Trimming cost V 6 bases and J 3 bases, with 6 bases left between them. Using immunoSEQ multiplex PCR, the repertoire was profiled, and TCRdb retains in-frame clones only, with some absent. The table records around 130,000 clones, just over 85% of them present only once. The source was peripheral blood, collected on day 0 of AZD1222 vaccination. The V gene is TRBV6-5, the J gene TRBJ2-7; no clear D. The receptor comes from an adult in good health. CDR3 nucleotide sequence: TGTGCCAGCAGGACCCTCTACGAGCAGTACTTC. Amino acids: CASRTLYEQYF.